This TCR beta chain was recorded in a study of patients and donors after allogeneic stem cell transplantation. MiXCR, run by TCRdb on the RT-PCR reads, gives a single entry per CDR3 protein. The sample carries about 110,000 distinct CDR3 sequences, roughly 35% recorded once. Germline CDR1 reads GTSNPN; CDR2 reads SVGIG (reference sequence). Trimming shortened V by 0 bases and J by 0 bases, and 4 bases separated the two germline ends. The CDR3 consists of 13 residues. In this sample, this clonotype turned up a few times. The genes are TRBV30 and TRBJ2-3; D is ambiguous. The sequenced sample was blood, either unsorted or a sorted T cell fraction (not recorded which). The clonotype comes from a human donor who was either an allogeneic HSCT recipient or a stem cell or donor lymphocyte infusion donor (not recorded which). It is not recorded whose cells these are; they may come from a transplant donor. In nucleotides, the CDR3 is TGTGCCTGGAGTGTGTTCAGCACAGATACGCAGTATTTT. This translates into CAWSVFSTDTQYF.